Shown below are 20 T cell receptor beta chains from a single sample sequenced in a study of blood T cell repertoires in COVID-19. TCRdb keeps only in-frame clones here, not all; method: immunoSEQ multiplex PCR. The sample lists approximately 120,000 clones, 65% to 85% occurring once. Source material: peripheral blood. Source of these receptors: a man under 40 with COVID-19, enrolled during active disease.

V and J are TRBV5-4 and TRBJ2-3; TRBD1 matches 7 bases. The germline V gene has CDR1 SGHNT and CDR2 YYREEE (reference sequence). CDR3 length equals 14 residues. Trimming took 4 bases from V and 5 from J; bases not matched to a gene: 7. CDR3 residues: CASSQQGSLDTQYF. DNA of the CDR3: TGTGCCAGCAGCCAACAGGGGTCACTAGATACGCAGTATTTT.

V gene TRBV4-1 combines with J gene TRBJ2-7, with D possibly TRBD2 on 5 matching bases. The CDR3 extends over 15 amino acids. Germline assignment: CDR1 MGHRA and CDR2 YSYEKL. Trimming took off 1 base at V and 3 bases at J, with 13 bases between the two ends. The CDR3 sequence: CASSQVSEGNYEQYF. The CDR3 DNA reads as TGCGCCAGCAGCCAAGTTAGCGAAGGAAACTACGAGCAGTACTTC.

This clone was counted only a few times. The gene calls are TRBV10-3 and TRBJ1-1, with a weak D call TRBD1 (6 bases). The germline V gene has CDR1 ENHRY and CDR2 SYGVKD. V was trimmed by 3 bases and J by 6 bases, leaving 26 bases between them. This CDR3 region has 18 residues. The CDR3 sequence: CAISDSRGGAGVQSEAFF. The CDR3 nucleotides read TGTGCCATCAGTGACTCGAGAGGGGGGGCAGGGGTTCAATCTGAAGCTTTCTTT.

This chain joins TRBV27 and TRBJ2-7; D remains unclear. The CDR3 has 15 amino acids. V was pared by 2 bases and J by 2 bases, with 13 bases between. Germline V CDR1 and CDR2: MNHEY, SMNVEV (reference sequence). CDR3 sequence: CASSLSVEVAYEQYF. CDR3 nucleotide sequence: TGTGCCAGCAGTTTAAGTGTAGAGGTTGCCTACGAGCAGTACTTC.

The chain carries TRBV5-1 and TRBJ1-6; 8 bases agree with TRBD1. This CDR3 is built from 15 residues. Germline assignment: CDR1 SGHRS and CDR2 YFSETQ. V gave up 3 bases and J gave up 10 bases; unmatched junction bases: 9. The DNA of the CDR3 is TGCGCCAGCAGCTCAGGACAGGGACTGGAATCACCCCTCCACTTT. Its protein is CASSSGQGLESPLHF.

The V gene is TRBV5-1, the J gene TRBJ2-7; 9 bases map to TRBD1. Germline V gives CDR1 SGHRS, CDR2 YFSETQ. The CDR3 extends over 13 amino acids. J was trimmed by 7 bases and V by 4 bases; bases with no gene match: 6. CDR3 bases: TGCGCCAGCAGCCTCGGGACAGGGCTGGAGCAGTACTTC. The encoded protein is CASSLGTGLEQYF.

The chain couples TRBV27 to TRBJ1-4, with 8 bases fitting TRBD1. The CDR3 totals 17 residues. Germline assignment: CDR1 MNHEY and CDR2 SMNVEV (reference sequence). After removal of 0 bases from V and 6 bases from J, the junction contained 9 bases not matched to a gene. The CDR3 DNA reads TGTGCCAGCAGTTTATCCCTCCCTCAGGGGGCCTATGAAAAACTGTTTTTT. Residues: CASSLSLPQGAYEKLFF.

The chain uses TRBV5-6 and TRBJ1-4; 7 bases line up with TRBD1. The trim removed 4 bases at V and 8 bases at J, leaving 11 bases unmatched. This CDR3 spans 15 amino acids. CDR1 is SGHDT and CDR2 is YYEEEE in the germline V gene. The CDR3 is CASSSGQVIREKLFF. The CDR3 DNA follows: TGTGCCAGCAGCAGCGGACAGGTAATCCGGGAAAAACTGTTTTTT.

The chain couples TRBV5-1 to TRBJ1-6; TRBD1 matches at 7 bases. V was pared by 2 bases and J by 6 bases, with 5 bases of the junction left unmatched. This CDR3 spans 15 amino acids. Germline values: CDR1 SGHRS, CDR2 YFSETQ. This CDR3 reads CASSFEGASNSPLHF. The CDR3 bases are TGCGCCAGCAGCTTTGAGGGGGCTTCTAATTCACCCCTCCACTTT.

The genes are TRBV15 and TRBJ1-2, with 8 bases matching TRBD1. V lost 3 bases and J lost 4; bases outside the gene matches: 7. The germline V gene encodes CDR1 LNHNV and CDR2 YYDKDF (reference sequence). This CDR3 spans 15 amino acids. CDR3 nucleotide sequence: TGTGCCACCAGCAGGGGGGGAGGACAGGGCTATGGCTACACCTTC. Translated, it gives CATSRGGGQGYGYTF. Filled out from reference TRBV15 and TRBJ1-2, the complete variable domain reads DAMVIQNPRYQVTQFGKPVTLSCSQTLNHNVMYWYQQKSSQAPKLLFHYYDKDFNNEADTPDNFQSRRPNTSFCFLDIRSPGLGDTAMYLCATSRGGGQGYGYTFGSGTRLTVV.

In its sample, this clone was seen a few times. This sequence joins TRBV19 and TRBJ2-2, with D perhaps TRBD1 (6 bases). The CDR3 is 15 amino acids. Trimming took 3 bases from V and 3 from J, leaving 11 bases between them. Looked up from germline, CDR1 is LNHDA and CDR2 is SQIVND (reference sequence). CDR3 residues: CASSIPGADTGELFF. In nucleotides, the CDR3 is TGTGCCAGTAGTATCCCAGGGGCGGACACCGGGGAGCTGTTTTTT.

V and J are TRBV11-3 and TRBJ2-1; D is unresolved. The CDR3 is 16 residues long. V was cut by 1 base and J by 7 bases, with 17 bases left in between. Germline V gene lookup returns CDR1 SGHNT and CDR2 YENEEA. The CDR3 reads CASSLGGSFFVNEQFF. DNA for the CDR3: TGTGCCAGCAGCTTAGGTGGTAGCTTTTTTGTTAATGAGCAGTTCTTC.

This chain links TRBV19 with TRBJ2-2; 8 positions match TRBD1. With V trimmed by 6 bases and J by 7 bases, 10 bases remained unmatched. CDR1 and CDR2 (germline): LNHDA, SQIVND (reference sequence). There are 15 residues in the CDR3. The CDR3 DNA is TGTGCCAGTAGGCCGGGACAGGATATCGGCGGGGAGCTGTTTTTT. Translating it yields CASRPGQDIGGELFF.

V usage is TRBV19 and J usage is TRBJ1-5; tentatively, D is TRBD1 (5 bases). The CDR3 is 13 residues long. Trimming took 10 bases from V and 4 from J, leaving 14 bases between them. Germline V lookup: CDR1 LNHDA, CDR2 SQIVND (reference sequence). The CDR3 DNA reads TGTGCCACTAATGATCAGGGTAATCAGCCCCAGCATTTT. Its translation is CATNDQGNQPQHF.

The chain is built from TRBV3-1 (or the pseudogene TRBV3-2) and TRBJ2-3, with 15 bases aligning to TRBD2. This CDR3 region has 18 residues. CDR1 and CDR2 from the germline V gene are LGHDT and YNNKEL (reference sequence). V shed 6 bases and J 6 bases; nucleotides not matched to a gene: 13. The CDR3 sequence: CASSLIPGLAGGRDTQYF. The CDR3 coding sequence is TGTGCCAGCAGTTTGATCCCGGGACTAGCGGGGGGACGTGATACGCAGTATTTT.

The rearrangement links TRBV27 to TRBJ1-2, with TRBD1 as a possible D gene (6 bases). This CDR3 contains 13 residues. V shed 6 bases and J shed 0 bases, with 8 bases lying between them. The germline gives CDR1 MNHEY, CDR2 SMNVEV (reference sequence). The CDR3 region is CASRGTSNYGYTF. CDR3 in DNA: TGTGCCAGCAGGGGGACATCTAACTATGGCTACACCTTC.

In its sample, this clone was seen a few times. This chain joins TRBV11-3 and TRBJ1-1; 8 bases map to TRBD1. The CDR3 has 12 residues. Germline V lookup: CDR1 SGHNT, CDR2 YENEEA. V lost 4 bases to trimming and J lost 8 bases; unmatched junction nucleotides: 3. CDR3 nucleotide sequence: TGTGCCAGCAGCTCAGGGGGCGAGGAAGCTTTCTTT. Translated, it gives CASSSGGEEAFF.

This clone showed up many times. V usage is TRBV28 and J usage is TRBJ2-5, with 12 nucleotides matching TRBD2. The length of the CDR3 is 16 residues. With 2 bases clipped from V and 5 bases from J, the junction kept 6 bases outside the gene matches. The germline V gene encodes CDR1 MDHEN and CDR2 SYDVKM. The CDR3 protein is CASSLLAGGNWETQYF. The CDR3 DNA follows: TGTGCCAGCAGTTTACTAGCGGGGGGGAATTGGGAGACCCAGTACTTC.

The gene calls are TRBV15 and TRBJ2-2, with 10 bases matching TRBD1. V lost 7 bases and J lost 6; bases outside the gene matches: 8. The length of the CDR3 is 15 residues. Germline CDR1 reads LNHNV; CDR2 reads YYDKDF (reference sequence). The CDR3 is CATTRGQGSPGELFF. For the CDR3, the DNA is TGTGCCACCACCAGGGGACAGGGGAGTCCCGGGGAGCTGTTTTTT. The complete variable domain, with remaining parts taken from reference TRBV15 and TRBJ2-2, reads DAMVIQNPRYQVTQFGKPVTLSCSQTLNHNVMYWYQQKSSQAPKLLFHYYDKDFNNEADTPDNFQSRRPNTSFCFLDIRSPGLGDTAMYLCATTRGQGSPGELFFGEGSRLTVL.

V is TRBV9 and J is TRBJ1-4; 8 nucleotides line up with TRBD1. Trimming at V came to 4 bases and at J to 7 bases, leaving 9 bases not matched to a gene. The CDR3 has 15 amino acids. Germline CDR1 is SGDLS and CDR2 is YYNGEE. The CDR3 loop is CASSPRGQGFEKLFF. CDR3 nucleotide sequence: TGTGCCAGCAGCCCCCGTGGACAGGGATTTGAAAAACTGTTTTTT.